This T cell receptor (beta chain) came from a study of T cell repertoires in cytomegalovirus infection. For the study at large: Both CMV infection and a matching HLA type were indicated by public TCR beta signatures.

There are 15 residues in the CDR3. Germline-derived CDR1 and CDR2 are SGHDT and YYEEEE. V was clipped by 4 bases and J by 1 base, with 15 bases between them. MiXCR, run by TCRdb on the reads, gives a single entry per CDR3 protein. The sample has around 900,000 distinct CDR3 sequences, less than 40% seen once. About this clonotype: Its antigen remains unknown.

V usage is TRBV5-6 and J usage is TRBJ2-7; perhaps D is TRBD1 or TRBD2 (6 bases each). This clonotype was sampled from a human donor in good health (CMV status not recorded). Some clones in this sample may be carry-over from other donors' samples. The specimen comprised cultured CD8+ T cells from PBMCs, sampled from culture after CMV antigen stimulation. The CDR3, as DNA: TGTGCCAGCAGCCCCGAGGGGGGCGCTTCCTACGAGCAGTACGTC. Its translation is CASSPEGGASYEQYV.